The clone carrying this TCR beta chain was counted only a few times. The antigen remains unidentified. RNA transcripts yielded amplified TCR beta CDR3 regions. First-round RT-PCR of the TCR CDR3 relied on the HTBI primer set. From the multiplex PCR reads, TCRdb called clonotypes with MiXCR, one entry per CDR3 protein. Of about 640,000 distinct CDR3 sequences in the sample, approximately 15% are singletons; the top ten hold 9.5% to 15%. The entry originates in a study of T cells in Graves' hyperthyroidism and ophthalmopathy. Each diagnosis drew on symptoms, thyroxine, TRAb, thyroid ultrasound and orbital computed tomography findings. Using more than 8 ml of fresh peripheral blood, PBMCs were prepared. The CDR3 loop spans 12 amino acids. Trimming took 5 bases from V and 8 from J; bases not matched to a gene: 3. Germline values: CDR1 SNHLY, CDR2 FYNNEI. Study outcomes and limitations: Prediction of ophthalmopathy progression came a median roughly 7.1 months pre-onset. Patients with ophthalmopathy were separated from those with stable hyperthyroidism by a 13 V-J model.

This chain joins TRBV2 and TRBJ2-1, with TRBD2 identical over 7 bases. The clonotype comes from a woman in her 50s with Graves' ophthalmopathy. Sequencing used blood. The CDR3 DNA sequence: TGTGCCAGCAGTTGGGGGAGGGATGAGCAGTTCTTC. This translates into CASSWGRDEQFF.